Below are 9 T cell receptor beta chains sequenced from a single sample in a study of human T cells and chemical hapten exposure. TCRdb ran MiXCR on the RACE reads and lists one entry per CDR3 protein. The profile shows 84,000 or so distinct CDR3 sequences, roughly 10% of them singletons. Time point of the sample: patch test 2, 6 weeks after DPC sensitization. The sample's treatment: therapeutic diphenylcyclopropenone sensitization with weekly scalp DPC. Sequenced here: whole blood, sampled in connection with sensitization to the hapten diphenylcyclopropenone (DPC). Source of these receptors: a woman aged 25-40 years with alopecia areata. Some clones in this sample may be carry-over from other donors' samples.

As to this clonotype: A much bigger clone sits one base away, suggesting this may be a read error. The genes are TRBV4-1 and TRBJ1-6; D gene unclear. The germline gives CDR1 MGHRA, CDR2 YSYEKL. This CDR3 region has 14 residues. CDR3 nucleotide sequence: TGCGCCAGCAGCCAGCGAGAAGGATGGTCACCCCCCCACTTT. Its protein is CASSQREGWSPPHF.

Many counts were recorded for this clonotype. J is TRBJ2-7 and V is TRBV7-2; D is possibly TRBD2 (5 bases). The CDR3 has 16 amino acids. The V end was cut by 5 bases, the J end by 2 bases, with 19 bases between. Germline loops: CDR1 SGHTA, CDR2 FQGNSA. The CDR3 coding sequence is TGTGCCAGCAGCCGCCCCCGATGGAGGAGTCCCTACGAGCAGTACTTC. Amino acids: CASSRPRWRSPYEQYF.

The chain carries TRBV28 and TRBJ2-7; weak D call: TRBD2 (5 bases). The V and J ends lost 3 bases and 5 bases respectively, with 8 bases between them. From germline, CDR1 is MDHEN and CDR2 SYDVKM. This CDR3 comprises 12 residues. This CDR3 reads CASSFGADEQYF. The CDR3 coding sequence is TGTGCCAGCAGTTTTGGAGCGGACGAGCAGTACTTC.

There are many counts of this clonotype. The V and J genes are TRBV6-2 or TRBV6-3 and TRBJ1-1; maybe TRBD1 (5 bases). Germline CDR1 and CDR2: MNHEY and SVGEGT. The V and J ends lost 6 bases and 0 bases respectively, with 23 bases between them. The CDR3 consists of 18 residues. The CDR3 here is CASSPTGGLIGMNTEAFF. CDR3 coding DNA: TGTGCCAGCAGCCCCACCGGGGGATTGATCGGGATGAACACTGAAGCTTTCTTT.

The rearrangement links TRBV7-9 to TRBJ2-1; 8 bases fit TRBD2. Trimming cost V 2 bases and J 9 bases; bases outside gene matches: 9. Germline V gene data show CDR1 as SEHNR and CDR2 as FQNEAQ (reference sequence). The CDR3 spans 15 residues. CDR3 nucleotides: TGTGCCAGCAGCTTAACGGGAGGGCCTTTTACTGAGCAGTTCTTC. Its translation is CASSLTGGPFTEQFF.

As for this clonotype: Given a much more abundant clone one base away, this may be a read error. The CDR3 ends on some other residue instead of the conserved phenylalanine or tryptophan, so this is likely a read error. J is TRBJ2-5 and V is TRBV18; D possibly corresponds to TRBD1 (6 bases). The CDR3 extends over 16 amino acids. CDR1 KGHSH and CDR2 LQKENI come from the germline V gene. V gave up 3 bases and J gave up 5 bases, with 19 bases separating them. CDR3 sequence: CASSPRDTGGGETQYS. CDR3 nucleotide sequence: TGTGCCAGCTCACCCCGGGACACGGGCGGCGGTGAGACCCAGTACTCC.

This clonotype was counted many times. J is TRBJ1-2 and V is TRBV20-1; TRBD1 aligns across 8 bases. The CDR3 totals 13 residues. After removal of 3 bases from V and 8 bases from J, the junction contained 8 bases not matched to a gene. Germline lookup yields CDR1 DFQATT and CDR2 SNEGSKA (reference sequence). CDR3 coding DNA: TGCAGTGCTAGGGTCGCGGACAGGGCGGGCTACACCTTC. Protein product: CSARVADRAGYTF.

The rearrangement joins TRBV28 to TRBJ2-7; the D is unclear. Trimming cost V 5 bases and J 2 bases, with 13 bases left between them. The germline CDR1 and CDR2 sequences are MDHEN and SYDVKM. This CDR3 comprises 14 residues. The CDR3 region is CASSPQSPTYEQYF. CDR3 coding DNA: TGTGCCAGCAGTCCCCAGAGTCCAACCTACGAGCAGTACTTC.

This clonotype was detected only a few times. The rearrangement uses TRBV7-2 and TRBJ2-1; 14 bases are a match to TRBD2. CDR3 length: 15 amino acids. Per germline, CDR1 SGHTA and CDR2 FQGNSA. V was pared by 5 bases and J by 7 bases, with 4 bases of the junction left unmatched. CDR3 in amino acids: CASSPGTSGSNEQFF. In DNA form, the CDR3 reads TGTGCCAGCAGCCCAGGGACTAGCGGGAGTAATGAGCAGTTCTTC.